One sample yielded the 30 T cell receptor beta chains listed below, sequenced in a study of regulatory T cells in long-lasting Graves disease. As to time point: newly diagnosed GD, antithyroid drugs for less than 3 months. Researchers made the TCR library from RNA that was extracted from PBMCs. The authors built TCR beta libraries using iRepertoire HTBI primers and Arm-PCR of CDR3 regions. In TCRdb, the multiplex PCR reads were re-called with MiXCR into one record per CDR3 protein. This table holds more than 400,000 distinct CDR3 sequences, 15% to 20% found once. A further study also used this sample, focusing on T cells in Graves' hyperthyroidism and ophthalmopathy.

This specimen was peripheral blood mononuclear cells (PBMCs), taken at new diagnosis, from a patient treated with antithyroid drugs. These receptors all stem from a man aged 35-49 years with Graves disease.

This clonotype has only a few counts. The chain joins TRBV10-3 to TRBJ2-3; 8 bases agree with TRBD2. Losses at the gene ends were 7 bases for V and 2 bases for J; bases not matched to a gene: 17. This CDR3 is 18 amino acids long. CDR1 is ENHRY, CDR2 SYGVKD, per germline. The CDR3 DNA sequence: TGTGCCATCACCCAAGAGGTGGTAGCGGGAAGGGCCACAGATACGCAGTATTTT. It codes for CAITQEVVAGRATDTQYF.

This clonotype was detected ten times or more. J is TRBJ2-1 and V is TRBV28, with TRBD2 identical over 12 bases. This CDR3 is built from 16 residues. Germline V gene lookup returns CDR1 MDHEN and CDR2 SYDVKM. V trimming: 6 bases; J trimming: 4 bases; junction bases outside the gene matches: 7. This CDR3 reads CASSLDLAGGYNEQFF. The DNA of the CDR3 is TGTGCCAGCAGCCTAGACCTAGCGGGAGGGTACAATGAGCAGTTCTTC.

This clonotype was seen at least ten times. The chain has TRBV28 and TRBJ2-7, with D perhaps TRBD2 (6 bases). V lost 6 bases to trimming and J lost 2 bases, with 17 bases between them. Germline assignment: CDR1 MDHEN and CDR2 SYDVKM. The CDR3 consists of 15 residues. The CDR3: CASRLQTRLTYEQYF. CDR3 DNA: TGTGCCAGCAGGCTCCAGACTAGATTAACCTACGAGCAGTACTTC. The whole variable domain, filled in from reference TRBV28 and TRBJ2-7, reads DVKVTQSSRYLVKRTGEKVFLECVQDMDHENMFWYRQDPGLGLRLIYFSYDVKMKEKGDIPEGYSVSREKKERFSLILESASTNQTSMYLCASRLQTRLTYEQYFGPGTRLTVT.

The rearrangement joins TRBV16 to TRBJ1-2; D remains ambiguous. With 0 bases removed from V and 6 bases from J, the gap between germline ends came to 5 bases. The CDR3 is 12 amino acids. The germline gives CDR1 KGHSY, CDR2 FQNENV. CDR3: CASSQSADGYTF. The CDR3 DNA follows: TGTGCCAGCAGCCAATCGGCGGATGGCTACACCTTC. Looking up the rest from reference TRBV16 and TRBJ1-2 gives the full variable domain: GEEVAQTPKHLVRGEGQKAKLYCAPIKGHSYVFWYQQVLKNEFKFLISFQNENVFDETGMPKERFSAKCLPNSPCSLEIQATKLEDSAVYFCASSQSADGYTFGSGTRLTVV.

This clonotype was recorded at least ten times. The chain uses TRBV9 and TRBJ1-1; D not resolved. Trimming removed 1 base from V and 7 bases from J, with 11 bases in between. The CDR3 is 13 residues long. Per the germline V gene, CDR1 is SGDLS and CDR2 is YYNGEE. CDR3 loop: CASSVPGSGEAFF. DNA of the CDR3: TGTGCCAGCAGCGTACCTGGCTCCGGTGAAGCTTTCTTT.

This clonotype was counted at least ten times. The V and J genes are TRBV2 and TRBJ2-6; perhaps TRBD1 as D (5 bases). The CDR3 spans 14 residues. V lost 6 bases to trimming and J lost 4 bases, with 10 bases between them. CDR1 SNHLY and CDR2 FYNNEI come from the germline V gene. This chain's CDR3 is CASSPGLGANVLTF. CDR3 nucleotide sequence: TGTGCCAGCAGCCCAGGGCTGGGGGCCAACGTCCTGACTTTC.

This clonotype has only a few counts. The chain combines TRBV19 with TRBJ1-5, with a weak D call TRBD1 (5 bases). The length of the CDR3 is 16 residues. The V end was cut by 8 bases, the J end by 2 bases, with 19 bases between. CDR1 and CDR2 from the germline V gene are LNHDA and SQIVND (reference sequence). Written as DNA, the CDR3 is TGTGCCAGTGGGGGGGGTGAGGGGCGCCGCAATCAGCCCCAGCATTTT. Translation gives CASGGGEGRRNQPQHF. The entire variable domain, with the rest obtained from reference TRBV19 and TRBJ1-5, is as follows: DGGITQSPKYLFRKEGQNVTLSCEQNLNHDAMYWYRQDPGQGLRLIYYSQIVNDFQKGDIAEGYSVSREKKESFPLTVTSAQKNPTAFYLCASGGGEGRRNQPQHFGDGTRLSIL.

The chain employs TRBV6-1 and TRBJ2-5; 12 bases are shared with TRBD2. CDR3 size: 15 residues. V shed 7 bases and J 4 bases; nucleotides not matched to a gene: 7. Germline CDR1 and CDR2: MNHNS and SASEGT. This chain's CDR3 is CASIPTSGRRETQYF. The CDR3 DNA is TGTGCCAGCATCCCTACTAGCGGGAGGAGAGAGACCCAGTACTTC.

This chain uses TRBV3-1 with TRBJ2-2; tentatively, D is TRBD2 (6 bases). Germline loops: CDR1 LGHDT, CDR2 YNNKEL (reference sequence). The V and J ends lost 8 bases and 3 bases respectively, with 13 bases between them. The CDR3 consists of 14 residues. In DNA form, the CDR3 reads TGTGCCAGCCGAGGAGGGCTGGACACCGGGGAGCTGTTTTTT. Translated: CASRGGLDTGELFF.

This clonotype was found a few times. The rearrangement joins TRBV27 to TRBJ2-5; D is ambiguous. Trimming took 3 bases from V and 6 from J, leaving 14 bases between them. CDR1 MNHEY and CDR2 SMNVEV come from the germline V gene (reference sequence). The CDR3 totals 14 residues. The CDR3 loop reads CASSFYLGSQTQYF. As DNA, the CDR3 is TGTGCCAGCAGTTTTTATCTGGGGTCGCAGACCCAGTACTTC.

In DNA, the CDR3 is TGTGCCAGCAGTGGGGAGTCCACCGGGGAGCTGTTTTTT. It codes for CASSGESTGELFF. This chain uses TRBV2 with TRBJ2-2, with D possibly TRBD2 on 5 matching bases. The germline V and J ends were trimmed by 4 bases and 4 bases, with 7 bases remaining between them. The germline V gene has CDR1 SNHLY and CDR2 FYNNEI. This CDR3 is 13 amino acids long.

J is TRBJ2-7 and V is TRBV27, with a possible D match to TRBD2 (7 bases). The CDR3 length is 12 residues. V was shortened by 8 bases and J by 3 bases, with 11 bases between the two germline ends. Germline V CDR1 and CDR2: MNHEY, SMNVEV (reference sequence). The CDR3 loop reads CASGGGFYEQYF. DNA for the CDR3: TGTGCCAGCGGGGGGGGCTTCTACGAGCAGTACTTC.

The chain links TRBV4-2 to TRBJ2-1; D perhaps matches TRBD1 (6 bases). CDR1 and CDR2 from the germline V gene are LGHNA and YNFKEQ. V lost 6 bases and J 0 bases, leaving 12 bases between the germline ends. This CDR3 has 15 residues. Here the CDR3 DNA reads TGTGCCAGCAGGACCAGGGGAGCCTCCTACAATGAGCAGTTCTTC. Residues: CASRTRGASYNEQFF.

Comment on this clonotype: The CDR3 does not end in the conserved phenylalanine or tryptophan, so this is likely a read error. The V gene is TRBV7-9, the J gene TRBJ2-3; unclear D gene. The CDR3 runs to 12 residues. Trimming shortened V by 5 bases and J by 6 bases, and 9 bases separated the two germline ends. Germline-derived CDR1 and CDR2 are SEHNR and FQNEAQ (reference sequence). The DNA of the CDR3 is TGTGCCAGCAGCCTTATTACTGATACGCAGTATTCT. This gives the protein CASSLITDTQYS.

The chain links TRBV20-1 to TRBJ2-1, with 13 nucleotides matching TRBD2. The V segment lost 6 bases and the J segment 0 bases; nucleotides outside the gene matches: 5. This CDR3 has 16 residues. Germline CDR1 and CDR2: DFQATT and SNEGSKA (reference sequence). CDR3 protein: CSAPGTSGISYNEQFF. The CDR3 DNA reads TGCAGTGCGCCAGGGACTAGCGGGATCTCCTACAATGAGCAGTTCTTC.

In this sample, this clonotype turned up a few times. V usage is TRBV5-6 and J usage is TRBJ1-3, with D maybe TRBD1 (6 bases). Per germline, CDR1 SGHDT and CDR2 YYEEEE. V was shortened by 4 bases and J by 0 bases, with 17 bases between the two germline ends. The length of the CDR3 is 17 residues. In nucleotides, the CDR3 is TGTGCCAGCAGCCACCGTGGGGGACAACTCTCTGGAAACACCATATATTTT. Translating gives CASSHRGGQLSGNTIYF. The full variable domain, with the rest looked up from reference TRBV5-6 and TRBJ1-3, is DAGVTQSPTHLIKTRGQQVTLRCSPKSGHDTVSWYQQALGQGPQFIFQYYEEEERQRGNFPDRFSGHQFPNYSSELNVNALLLGDSALYLCASSHRGGQLSGNTIYFGEGSWLTVV.

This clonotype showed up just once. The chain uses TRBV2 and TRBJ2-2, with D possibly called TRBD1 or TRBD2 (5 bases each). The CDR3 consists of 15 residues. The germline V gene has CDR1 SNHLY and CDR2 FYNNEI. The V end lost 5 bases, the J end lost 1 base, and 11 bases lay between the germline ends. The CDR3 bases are TGTGCCAGCAGTTACGGGGCCGTGAACACCGGGGAGCTGTTTTTT. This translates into CASSYGAVNTGELFF.

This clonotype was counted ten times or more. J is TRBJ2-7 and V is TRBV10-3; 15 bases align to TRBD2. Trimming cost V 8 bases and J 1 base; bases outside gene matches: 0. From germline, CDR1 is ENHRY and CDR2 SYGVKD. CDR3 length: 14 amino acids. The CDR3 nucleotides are TGTGCCATCGGGACTAGCGGGAGGTCCTACGAGCAGTACTTC. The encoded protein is CAIGTSGRSYEQYF.

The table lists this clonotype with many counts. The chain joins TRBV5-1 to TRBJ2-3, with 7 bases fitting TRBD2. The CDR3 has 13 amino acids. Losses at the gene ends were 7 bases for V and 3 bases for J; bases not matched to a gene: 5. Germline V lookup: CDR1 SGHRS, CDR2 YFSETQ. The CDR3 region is CASSRAGTDTQYF. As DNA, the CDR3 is TGCGCCAGCTCTCGAGCGGGGACAGATACGCAGTATTTT. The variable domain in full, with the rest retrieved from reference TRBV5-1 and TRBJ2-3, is KAGVTQTPRYLIKTRGQQVTLSCSPISGHRSVSWYQQTPGQGLQFLFEYFSETQRNKGNFPGRFSGRQFSNSRSEMNVSTLELGDSALYLCASSRAGTDTQYFGPGTRLTVL.

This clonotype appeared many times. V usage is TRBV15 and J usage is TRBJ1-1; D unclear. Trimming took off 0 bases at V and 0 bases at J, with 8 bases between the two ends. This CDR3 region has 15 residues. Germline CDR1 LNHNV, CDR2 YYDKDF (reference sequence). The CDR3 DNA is TGTGCCACCAGCAGAGATAGGGCACTGAACACTGAAGCTTTCTTT. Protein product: CATSRDRALNTEAFF.

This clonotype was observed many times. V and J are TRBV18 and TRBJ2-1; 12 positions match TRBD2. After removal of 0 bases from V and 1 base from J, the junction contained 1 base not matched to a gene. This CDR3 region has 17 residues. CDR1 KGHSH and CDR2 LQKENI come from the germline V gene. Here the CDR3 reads CASSPPTSGRSYNEQFF. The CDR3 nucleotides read TGTGCCAGCTCACCACCTACTAGCGGGAGGTCCTACAATGAGCAGTTCTTC.

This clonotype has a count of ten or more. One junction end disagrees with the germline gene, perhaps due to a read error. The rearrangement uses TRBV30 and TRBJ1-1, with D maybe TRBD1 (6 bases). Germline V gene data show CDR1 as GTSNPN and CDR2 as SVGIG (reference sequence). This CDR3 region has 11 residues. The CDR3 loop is CAWSNRQEVLF. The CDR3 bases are TGTGCCTGGAGTAACAGACAGGAGGTCCTATTT.

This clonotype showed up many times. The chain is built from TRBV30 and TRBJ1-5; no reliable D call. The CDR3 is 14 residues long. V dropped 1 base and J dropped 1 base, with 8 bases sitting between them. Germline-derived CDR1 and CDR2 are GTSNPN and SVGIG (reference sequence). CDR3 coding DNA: TGTGCCTGGAGTGACCTGGGGAGCAATCAGCCCCAGCATTTT. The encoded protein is CAWSDLGSNQPQHF.

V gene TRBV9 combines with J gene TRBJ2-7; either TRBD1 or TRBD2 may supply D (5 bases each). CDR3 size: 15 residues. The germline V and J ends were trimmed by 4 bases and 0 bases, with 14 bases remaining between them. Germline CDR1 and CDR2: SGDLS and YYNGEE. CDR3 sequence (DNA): TGTGCCAGCAGCCCAACGGGACGGAGCTCCTACGAGCAGTACTTC. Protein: CASSPTGRSSYEQYF.

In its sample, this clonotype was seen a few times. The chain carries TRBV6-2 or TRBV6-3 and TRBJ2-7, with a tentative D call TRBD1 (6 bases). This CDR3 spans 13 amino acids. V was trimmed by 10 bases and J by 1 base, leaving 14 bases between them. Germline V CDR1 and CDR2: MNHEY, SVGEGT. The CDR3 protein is CATNNRVSYEQYF. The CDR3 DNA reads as TGTGCCACCAACAACAGGGTTTCCTACGAGCAGTACTTC.

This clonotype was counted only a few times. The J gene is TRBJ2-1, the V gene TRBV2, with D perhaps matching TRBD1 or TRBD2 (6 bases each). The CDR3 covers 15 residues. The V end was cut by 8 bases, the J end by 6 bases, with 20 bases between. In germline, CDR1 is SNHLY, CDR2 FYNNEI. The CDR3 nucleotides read TGTGCCAGCCGACGTGTGGCAGGGGAGGCCAATGAGCAGTTCTTC. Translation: CASRRVAGEANEQFF.

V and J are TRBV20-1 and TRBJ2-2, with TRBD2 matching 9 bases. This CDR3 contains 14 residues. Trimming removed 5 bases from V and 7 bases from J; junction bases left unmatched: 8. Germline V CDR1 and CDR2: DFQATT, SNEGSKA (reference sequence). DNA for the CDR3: TGCAGTGCTCGAGCGGGAGGAATGATCGGGGAGCTGTTTTTT. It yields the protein CSARAGGMIGELFF.

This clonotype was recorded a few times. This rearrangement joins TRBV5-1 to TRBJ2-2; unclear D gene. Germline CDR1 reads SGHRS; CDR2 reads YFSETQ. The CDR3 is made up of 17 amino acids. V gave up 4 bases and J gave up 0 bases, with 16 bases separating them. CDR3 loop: CASSPISVGPNTGELFF. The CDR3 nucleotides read TGCGCCAGCAGCCCTATTTCGGTAGGGCCGAACACCGGGGAGCTGTTTTTT.

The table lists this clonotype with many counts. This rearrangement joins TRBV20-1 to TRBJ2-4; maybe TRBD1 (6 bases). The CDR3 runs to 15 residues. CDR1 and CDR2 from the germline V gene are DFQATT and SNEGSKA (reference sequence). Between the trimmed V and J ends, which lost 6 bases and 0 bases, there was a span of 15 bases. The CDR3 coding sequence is TGCAGTGCCTCAGGACAGAGAGTAGCCAAAAACATTCAGTACTTC. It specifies CSASGQRVAKNIQYF.

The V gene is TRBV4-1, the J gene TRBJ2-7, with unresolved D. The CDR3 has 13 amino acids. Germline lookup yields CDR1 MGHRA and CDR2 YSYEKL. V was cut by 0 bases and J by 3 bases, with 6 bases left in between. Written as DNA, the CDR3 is TGCGCCAGCAGCCAAGACCAGTTCTACGAGCAGTACTTC. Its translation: CASSQDQFYEQYF.